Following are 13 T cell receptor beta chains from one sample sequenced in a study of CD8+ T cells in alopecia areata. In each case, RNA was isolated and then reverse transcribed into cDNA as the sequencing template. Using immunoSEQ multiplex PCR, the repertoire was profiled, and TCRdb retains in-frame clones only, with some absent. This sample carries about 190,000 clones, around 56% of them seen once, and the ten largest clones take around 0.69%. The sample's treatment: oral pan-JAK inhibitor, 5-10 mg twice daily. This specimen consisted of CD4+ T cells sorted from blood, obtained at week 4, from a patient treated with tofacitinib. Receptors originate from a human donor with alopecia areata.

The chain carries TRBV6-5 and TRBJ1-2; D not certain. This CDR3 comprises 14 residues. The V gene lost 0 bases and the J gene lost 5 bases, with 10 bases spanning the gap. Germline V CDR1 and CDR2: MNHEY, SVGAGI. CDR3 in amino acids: CASSYSFRSYGYTF. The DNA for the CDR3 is TGTGCCAGCAGTTACTCGTTCCGGTCGTATGGCTACACCTTC.

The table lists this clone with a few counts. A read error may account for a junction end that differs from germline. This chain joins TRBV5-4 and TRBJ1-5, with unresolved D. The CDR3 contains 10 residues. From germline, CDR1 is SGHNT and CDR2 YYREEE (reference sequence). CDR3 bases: TGCCTGACCGCCGGGGAGCCCCAGCATTTT. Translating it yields CLTAGEPQHF.

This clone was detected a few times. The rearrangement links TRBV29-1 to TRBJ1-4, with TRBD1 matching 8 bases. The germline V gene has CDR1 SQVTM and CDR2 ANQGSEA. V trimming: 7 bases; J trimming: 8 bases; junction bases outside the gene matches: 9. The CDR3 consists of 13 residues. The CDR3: CSGQGAVGEKLFF. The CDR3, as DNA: TGCAGCGGCCAGGGGGCGGTTGGAGAAAAACTGTTTTTT.

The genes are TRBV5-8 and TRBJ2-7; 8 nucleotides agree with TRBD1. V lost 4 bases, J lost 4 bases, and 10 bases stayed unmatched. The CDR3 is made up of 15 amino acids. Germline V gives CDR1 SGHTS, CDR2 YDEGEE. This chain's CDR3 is CASSRIPDRAYEQYF. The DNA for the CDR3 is TGTGCCAGCAGCCGGATCCCGGACAGGGCGTACGAGCAGTACTTC.

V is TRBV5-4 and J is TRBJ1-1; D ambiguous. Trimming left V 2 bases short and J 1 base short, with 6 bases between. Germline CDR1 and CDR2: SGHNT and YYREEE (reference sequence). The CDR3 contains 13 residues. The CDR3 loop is CASSLGWNTEAFF. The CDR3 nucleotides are TGTGCCAGCAGCTTAGGGTGGAACACTGAAGCTTTCTTT.

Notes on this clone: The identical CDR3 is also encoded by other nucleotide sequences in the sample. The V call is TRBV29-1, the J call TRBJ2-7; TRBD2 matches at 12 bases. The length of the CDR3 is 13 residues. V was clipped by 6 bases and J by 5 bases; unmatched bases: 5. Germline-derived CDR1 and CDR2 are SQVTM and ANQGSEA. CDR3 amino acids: CSVRTSGRHEQYF. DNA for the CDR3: TGCAGCGTCCGTACTAGCGGGAGGCACGAGCAGTACTTC.

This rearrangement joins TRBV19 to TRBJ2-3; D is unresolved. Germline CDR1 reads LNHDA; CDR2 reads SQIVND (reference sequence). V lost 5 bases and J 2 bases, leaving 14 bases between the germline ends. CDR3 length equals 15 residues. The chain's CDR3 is CASSPLTAFTDTQYF. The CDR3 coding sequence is TGTGCCAGTAGTCCCCTTACGGCGTTCACAGATACGCAGTATTTT.

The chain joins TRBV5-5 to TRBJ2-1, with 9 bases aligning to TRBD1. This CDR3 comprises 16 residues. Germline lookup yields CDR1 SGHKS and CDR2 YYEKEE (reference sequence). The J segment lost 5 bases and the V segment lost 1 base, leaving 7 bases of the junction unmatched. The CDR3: CASSLWATGGHNEQFF. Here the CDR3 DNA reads TGTGCCAGCAGCTTGTGGGCGACAGGGGGGCACAATGAGCAGTTCTTC.

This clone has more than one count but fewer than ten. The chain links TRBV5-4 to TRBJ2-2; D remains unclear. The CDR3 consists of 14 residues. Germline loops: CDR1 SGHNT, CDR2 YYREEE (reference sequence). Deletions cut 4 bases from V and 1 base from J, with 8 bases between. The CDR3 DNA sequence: TGTGCCAGCAGCCCGTCCATGAACACCGGGGAGCTGTTTTTT. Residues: CASSPSMNTGELFF.

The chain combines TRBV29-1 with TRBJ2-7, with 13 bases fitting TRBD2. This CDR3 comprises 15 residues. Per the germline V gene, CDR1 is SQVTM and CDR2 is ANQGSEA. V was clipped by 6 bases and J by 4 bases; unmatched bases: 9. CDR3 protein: CSVGTSGRASYEQYF. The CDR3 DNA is TGCAGCGTCGGCACTAGCGGGAGGGCCAGTTACGAGCAGTACTTC.

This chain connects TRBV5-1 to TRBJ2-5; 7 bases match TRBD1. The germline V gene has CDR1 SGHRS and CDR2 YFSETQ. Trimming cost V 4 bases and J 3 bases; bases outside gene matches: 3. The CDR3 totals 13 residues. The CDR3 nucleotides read TGCGCCAGCAGCCGAGGGACAGAAGAGACCCAGTACTTC. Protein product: CASSRGTEETQYF.

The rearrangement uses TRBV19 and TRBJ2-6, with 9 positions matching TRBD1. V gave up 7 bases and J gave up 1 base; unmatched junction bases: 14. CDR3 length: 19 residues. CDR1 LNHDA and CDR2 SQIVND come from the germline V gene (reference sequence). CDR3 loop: CASTARTGQGRSGANVLTF. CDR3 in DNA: TGTGCCAGTACCGCGCGAACGGGACAGGGTCGATCTGGGGCCAACGTCCTGACTTTC.

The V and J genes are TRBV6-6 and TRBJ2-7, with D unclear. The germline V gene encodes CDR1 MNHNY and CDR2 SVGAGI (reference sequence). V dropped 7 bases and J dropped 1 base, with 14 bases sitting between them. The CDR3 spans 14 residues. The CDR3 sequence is CASTPRTQSYEQYF. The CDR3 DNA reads TGTGCCAGCACCCCTCGGACGCAGTCCTACGAGCAGTACTTC.